The entry below describes one T cell receptor (beta chain). These data originate in a study of shared clonotypes between healthy human individuals. In the naive CD8 group, cells lacked CD45RO and were positively selected for CCR7, so terminally differentiated effector memory CD45RA+ cells were left out. Every one of the donors was a Caucasian adult that lived in Nashville, Tennessee. Profiled with immunoSEQ multiplex PCR; TCRdb holds only in-frame clones, not every one. The repertoire holds approximately 2,000,000 clones, with around 93% as singletons. This clonotype was obtained from a man younger than 35 in good health. Some clones in this sample may be carry-over from other donors' samples. The sample comprised naive CD8+ T cells from PBMCs.

CDR3 protein: CASSQLGRGNTEAFF. CDR3 nucleotide sequence: TGTGCCAGCAGCCAATTAGGCAGGGGGAACACTGAAGCTTTCTTT. The J gene is TRBJ1-1, the V gene TRBV9; tentatively, D is TRBD1 (6 bases). V was shortened by 4 bases and J by 1 base, with 14 bases between the two germline ends. The CDR3 contains 15 residues. CDR1 SGDLS and CDR2 YYNGEE come from the germline V gene.